The rows below give T cell receptor beta chains drawn from one sample of a study of cytomegalovirus exposure and HLA in healthy donors. Some clones are missing from TCRdb's copy, which holds only in-frame ones; the method was immunoSEQ multiplex PCR. The sample lists 120,000 to 150,000 clones; approximately 86% were seen once. Sequencing was performed on PBMCs. These receptors were obtained from a man aged 18 to 30 in good health and CMV-seropositive. CDR3s include the opening cysteine and the closing phenylalanine or tryptophan. D genes are given only for firm matches. Rows may omit the clone size; those that give it use once, few, many or a size class.

V,D,J,size,length,DNA,CDR3
TRBV7-6,TRBD2,TRBJ2-1,NA,15,TGTGCCAGCAGCTCCTTAGCGGGGGCTTACAATGAGCAGTTCTTC,CASSSLAGAYNEQFF
TRBV11-3,NA,TRBJ2-5,NA,17,TGTGCCAGCAGCCCACCTAGCAGCGGCAGGGGTTTCGAGACCCAGTACTTC,CASSPPSSGRGFETQYF
TRBV19,NA,TRBJ1-2,once,12,TGTGCCAGCCCACAGGCTATTTATGGCTACACCTTC,CASPQAIYGYTF
TRBV6-1,TRBD2,TRBJ2-1,NA,16,TGTGCCAGCAGTGCCGAACTAGCGGGGGGGCGGGTTGAGCAGTTCTTC,CASSAELAGGRVEQFF
TRBV27,NA,TRBJ1-1,NA,11,TGTGCCAGCATCCAGGGTTATGAAGCTTTCTTT,CASIQGYEAFF
TRBV5-5,TRBD1,TRBJ1-4,NA,16,TGTGCCAGCAGCTTTAAAACCGGGACAGTTGGCGAAAAACTGTTTTTT,CASSFKTGTVGEKLFF
TRBV7-2,TRBD2,TRBJ2-1,NA,14,TGTGCCAGCAGCCCGCGGACTAGCGGGAGTGGTCAGTTCTTC,CASSPRTSGSGQFF
TRBV5-1,NA,TRBJ2-2,NA,15,TGCGCCAGCAGCGGGACAGCGGGTAGCACCGGGGAGCTGTTTTTT,CASSGTAGSTGELFF
TRBV19,NA,TRBJ1-1,NA,14,TGTGCCAGTAGTATGTTCCCGGAGGGAACTGAAGCTTTCTTT,CASSMFPEGTEAFF
TRBV4-2,NA,TRBJ2-1,NA,13,TGTGCCAGCAGCCAAGATTTGAGGGATGAGCAGTTCTTC,CASSQDLRDEQFF
TRBV6-1,TRBD1,TRBJ2-1,once,15,TGTGCCAGCAGTGAGGACAGGGGATCGTACAATGAGCAGTTCTTC,CASSEDRGSYNEQFF
TRBV5-1,NA,TRBJ2-2,NA,14,TGCGCCAGCATGTCGACAGCGAACACCGGGGAGCTGTTTTTT,CASMSTANTGELFF
TRBV19,NA,TRBJ1-1,once,11,TGTGCCAGTAGTATGCGGGGGAACGCTTTCTTT,CASSMRGNAFF
TRBV6-4,NA,TRBJ2-1,once,15,TGTGCCAGCAGTCTTTATAGCGGTTCCTACAATGAGCAGTTCTTC,CASSLYSGSYNEQFF
TRBV4-1,TRBD1,TRBJ1-1,NA,14,TGCGCCAGCAGTTTCACAGGGGATCGCACTGAAGCTTTCTTT,CASSFTGDRTEAFF
TRBV7-9,TRBD1,TRBJ1-2,NA,14,TGTGCCAGCAGCCTAGGGGGACAGTTGTATGGCTACACCTTC,CASSLGGQLYGYTF
TRBV19,TRBD1,TRBJ1-1,NA,14,TGTGCCAGTAGCCGGGGACAGGGCCCCCCTGAAGCTTTCTTT,CASSRGQGPPEAFF
TRBV6-5,NA,TRBJ1-1,NA,11,TGTGCCAGCAGACAGGGCACTGAAGCTTTCTTT,CASRQGTEAFF
TRBV19,NA,TRBJ1-1,few,14,TGTGCCAGTAGCACAGGGACCCCGAACACTGAAGCTTTCTTT,CASSTGTPNTEAFF
TRBV5-5,TRBD1,TRBJ1-2,NA,14,TGTGCCAGCAGCTTACAGGGGGGAGGCTATGGCTACACCTTC,CASSLQGGGYGYTF
TRBV27,TRBD1,TRBJ2-7,once,16,TGTGCCAGCAGTTTGGGTAAGGGGACAGGGTACTACGAGCAGTACTTC,CASSLGKGTGYYEQYF
TRBV6-6,NA,TRBJ2-7,NA,14,TGTGCCAGCAGTTACGAGACGGGTAGAAACGAGCAGTACTTC,CASSYETGRNEQYF
TRBV6-5,NA,TRBJ2-7,NA,13,TGTGCCAGCAGTTACGGGAGCGGGCGCGAGCAGTACTTC,CASSYGSGREQYF
TRBV7-6,TRBD1,TRBJ2-3,NA,14,TGTGCCAGCAGCTTAAGACAGGGGGCGGATACGCAGTATTTT,CASSLRQGADTQYF